This T cell receptor beta chain stems from a study of T cell repertoires in cytomegalovirus infection (dated by TCRdb to the late 2010s). Regarding the complete study: Peptide stimulations targeted recently identified HLA-C-restricted CMV epitopes, whose presentation resists viral immunomodulation, together with well-studied HLA-B-restricted epitopes. Donor HLA type was relevant to the analysis, as public TCR beta signatures indicated carriage of CMV infection together with the matching HLA type.

Including the terminal cysteine and phenylalanine, the CDR3 comprises 12 residues. Just CDR3 DNA is preserved here, 36 bases in frame from base 1. From the germline V gene (reference sequence), CDR1 is MNHEY and CDR2 is SMNVEV. V is cut by 5 bases and J by 8 bases, and the space between the germline ends is 9 bases. The study at large found these results: The ex vivo response was dominated by HLA-C-restricted CMV-specific TCR beta clonotypes, which also provided the single most frequent clonotype in two of eight donors. Cumulative frequency of public TCR beta family members discriminated carriers of CMV infection plus the relevant HLA type in this cohort and an independent approximately 340-donor cohort.

This clonotype was observed a handful of times. No cognate antigen has been identified for it. Qualities for individual bases were not recorded, and no much larger clone is one base off. TCRdb lists the instrument as Illumina HiSeq 1500. TCRdb took the public reads, trimmed them with fastp at Q25, ran MiXCR for clone calling and kept in-frame beta chains. Here each entry gathers all rows of one CDR3 protein and keeps the most common genes and DNA. In all, the sample holds around 900,000 distinct CDR3 sequences, and approximately 30% of those were seen once. The ten most abundant clones make up around an eighth of the sample. The sample's treatment or condition, from its label and the paper: in vitro stimulation with specific CMV peptide epitopes to enrich CMV-specific T cells.

This clonotype was obtained from a human donor in good health (CMV status not recorded). Some clones in this sample may be carry-over from other donors' samples. The sample was cultured CD8+ T cells from PBMCs, taken from culture after CMV antigen stimulation. The chain uses TRBV27 and TRBJ1-4; the D gene lacks a confident call. The CDR3 amino acid sequence is: CASSPPGEKLFF. The DNA is TGTGCCAGCAGTCCCCCCGGGGAAAAACTGTTTTTT.